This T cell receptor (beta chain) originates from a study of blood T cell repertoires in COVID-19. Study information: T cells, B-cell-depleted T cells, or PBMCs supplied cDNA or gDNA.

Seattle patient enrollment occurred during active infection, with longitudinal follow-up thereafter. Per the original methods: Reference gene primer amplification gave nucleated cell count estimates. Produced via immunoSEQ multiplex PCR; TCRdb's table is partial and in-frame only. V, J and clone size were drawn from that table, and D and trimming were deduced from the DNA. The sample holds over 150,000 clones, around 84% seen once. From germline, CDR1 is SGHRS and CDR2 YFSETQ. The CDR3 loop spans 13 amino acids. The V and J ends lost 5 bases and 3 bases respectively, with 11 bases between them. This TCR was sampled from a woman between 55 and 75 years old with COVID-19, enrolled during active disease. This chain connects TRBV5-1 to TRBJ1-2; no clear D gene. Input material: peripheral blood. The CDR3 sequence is CASRTGDYYGYTF. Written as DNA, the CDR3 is TGCGCCAGCAGAACCGGGGATTACTATGGCTACACCTTC. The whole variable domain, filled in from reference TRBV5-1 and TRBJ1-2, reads KAGVTQTPRYLIKTRGQQVTLSCSPISGHRSVSWYQQTPGQGLQFLFEYFSETQRNKGNFPGRFSGRQFSNSRSEMNVSTLELGDSALYLCASRTGDYYGYTFGSGTRLTVV.